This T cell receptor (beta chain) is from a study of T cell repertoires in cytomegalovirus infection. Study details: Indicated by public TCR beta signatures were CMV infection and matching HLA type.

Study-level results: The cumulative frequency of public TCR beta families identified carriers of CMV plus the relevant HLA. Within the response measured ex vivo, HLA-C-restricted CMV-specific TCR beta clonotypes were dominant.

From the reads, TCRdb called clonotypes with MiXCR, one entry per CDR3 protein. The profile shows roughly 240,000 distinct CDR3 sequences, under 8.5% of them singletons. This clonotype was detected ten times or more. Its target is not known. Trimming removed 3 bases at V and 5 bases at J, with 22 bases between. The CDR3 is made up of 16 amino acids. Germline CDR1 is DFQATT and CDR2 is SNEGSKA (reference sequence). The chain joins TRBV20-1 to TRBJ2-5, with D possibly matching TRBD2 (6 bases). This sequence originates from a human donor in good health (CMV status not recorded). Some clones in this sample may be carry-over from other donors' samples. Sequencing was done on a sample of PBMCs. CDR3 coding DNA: TGCAGTGCTAGCGGGGTTAAGGGGACTGCGACGGAGACCCAGTACTTC. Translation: CSASGVKGTATETQYF.